The rows below give T cell receptor beta chains drawn from one sample of a study of beta chain features in type 1 diabetes. Assay: immunoSEQ multiplex PCR; the TCRdb copy retains only in-frame clones and omits some. The sample consists of fewer than 200,000 clones, less than 9.5% of them appearing once. Sequenced input: central memory CD4+ T cells from blood. These receptors were taken from a man aged 18 to 29 in good health. Both conserved end residues are part of each CDR3. A D gene is named only where the DNA matches it firmly. Size is stated for part of the rows, as once, few or many counts, or as a class when the clone is expanded.

V gene: TRBV28
D gene: TRBD2
clone size: -
J gene: TRBJ2-7
CDR3 DNA: TGTGCCAGCAGATATAGCGGGAGACCGGGCGAGCAGTACTTC
CDR3 protein: CASRYSGRPGEQYF

V gene: TRBV28
D gene: -
clone size: few
J gene: TRBJ1-2
CDR3 DNA: TGTGCCAGCAGGGTTACAGCTAACTATGGCTACACCTTC
CDR3 protein: CASRVTANYGYTF

V gene: TRBV20-1
D gene: -
clone size: -
J gene: TRBJ1-1
CDR3 DNA: TGCAGTGGGAGCAGGGAAACTGAAGCTTTCTTT
CDR3 protein: CSGSRETEAFF

V gene: TRBV11-2
D gene: TRBD2
clone size: few
J gene: TRBJ2-1
CDR3 DNA: TGTGCCACCCGGGGCTTGCGAAGGACTAGCGGGAGAGGGGAGCAGTTCTTC
CDR3 protein: CATRGLRRTSGRGEQFF

V gene: TRBV5-1
D gene: -
clone size: -
J gene: TRBJ1-6
CDR3 DNA: TGCGCCAGCAGCTTGGAAGGGGGAAATTCACCCCTCCACTTT
CDR3 protein: CASSLEGGNSPLHF

V gene: TRBV5-1
D gene: -
clone size: many
J gene: TRBJ2-5
CDR3 DNA: TGCGCCAGCAGCCTCGGACTGGGTCAAGAGACCCAGTACTTC
CDR3 protein: CASSLGLGQETQYF

V gene: TRBV12-2
D gene: -
clone size: -
J gene: TRBJ2-3
CDR3 DNA: TGTGCAAGTCGCTTGACGCTAGCGGGAAGTTCGAAAGTTGGCACAGATACGCAGTATTTT
CDR3 protein: CASRLTLAGSSKVGTDTQYF

V gene: TRBV9
D gene: TRBD2
clone size: many
J gene: TRBJ2-1
CDR3 DNA: TGTGCCAGCAGCGTAGTGGGGAGCGGGAGCCTCTCCTACAATGAGCAGTTCTTC
CDR3 protein: CASSVVGSGSLSYNEQFF

V gene: TRBV10-3
D gene: TRBD1
clone size: -
J gene: TRBJ1-1
CDR3 DNA: TGTGCCATCAGTGCACTATCCCGACGGACAGGGGATGAAGCTTTCTTT
CDR3 protein: CAISALSRRTGDEAFF

V gene: TRBV28
D gene: TRBD2
clone size: few
J gene: TRBJ2-2
CDR3 DNA: TGTGCCAGCACCCTTACTAGCGGGGGCACCGGGGAGCTGTTTTTT
CDR3 protein: CASTLTSGGTGELFF

V gene: TRBV5-1
D gene: TRBD1
clone size: -
J gene: TRBJ2-5
CDR3 DNA: TGCGCCAGCAGTTATGGACAGGGGGCGGAAGAGACCCAGTACTTC
CDR3 protein: CASSYGQGAEETQYF

V gene: TRBV7-3
D gene: TRBD2
clone size: few
J gene: TRBJ2-3
CDR3 DNA: TGTGCCAGCAGCTTAGTGGCTAGCGGGAGTAGCACAGATACGCAGTATTTT
CDR3 protein: CASSLVASGSSTDTQYF

V gene: TRBV4-3
D gene: -
clone size: few
J gene: TRBJ1-1
CDR3 DNA: TGCGCCAGCAGCCTTACATCGGGCACTGAAGCTTTCTTT
CDR3 protein: CASSLTSGTEAFF

V gene: TRBV5-1
D gene: TRBD1
clone size: few
J gene: TRBJ2-5
CDR3 DNA: TGCGCCAGCAGCTTGCAGGGGGATTTAGAGACCCAGTACTTC
CDR3 protein: CASSLQGDLETQYF

V gene: TRBV7-2
D gene: -
clone size: -
J gene: TRBJ1-3
CDR3 DNA: TGTGCCAGCAGCTCGTGGGACATAGGAAACACCATATATTTT
CDR3 protein: CASSSWDIGNTIYF

V gene: TRBV6-5
D gene: TRBD1
clone size: -
J gene: TRBJ1-2
CDR3 DNA: TGTGCCAGCAGTTACGCCGGGACAGGGGGCGGCTACACCTTC
CDR3 protein: CASSYAGTGGGYTF

V gene: TRBV7-2
D gene: -
clone size: few
J gene: TRBJ2-1
CDR3 DNA: TGTGCCAGCAGCCACCAACGAGGGTCTAGCCACAATGAGCAGTTCTTC
CDR3 protein: CASSHQRGSSHNEQFF

V gene: TRBV4-3
D gene: TRBD2
clone size: -
J gene: TRBJ2-3
CDR3 DNA: TGCGCCAGCAGTCCGACTAGCGGGAGGGCCTGGGCAGATACGCAGTATTTT
CDR3 protein: CASSPTSGRAWADTQYF

V gene: TRBV7-2
D gene: TRBD1
clone size: few
J gene: TRBJ1-1
CDR3 DNA: TGTGCCAGCAGCTCCGGGACAGGGGCCACTGAAGCTTTCTTT
CDR3 protein: CASSSGTGATEAFF

V gene: TRBV30
D gene: -
clone size: -
J gene: TRBJ2-1
CDR3 DNA: TGTGCCTGGGCTAACGCCAGGTTCCGCTACAATGAGCAGTTCTTC
CDR3 protein: CAWANARFRYNEQFF

V gene: TRBV28
D gene: -
clone size: -
J gene: TRBJ2-6
CDR3 DNA: TGTGCCAGCAGTTTACCGGGGAGTGGGGCCAACGTCCTGACTTTC
CDR3 protein: CASSLPGSGANVLTF

V gene: TRBV6-1
D gene: TRBD2
clone size: few
J gene: TRBJ2-1
CDR3 DNA: TGTGCCAGCAGTTTTAGCGGGAGCCAGAGCAGTGAGCAGTTCTTC
CDR3 protein: CASSFSGSQSSEQFF